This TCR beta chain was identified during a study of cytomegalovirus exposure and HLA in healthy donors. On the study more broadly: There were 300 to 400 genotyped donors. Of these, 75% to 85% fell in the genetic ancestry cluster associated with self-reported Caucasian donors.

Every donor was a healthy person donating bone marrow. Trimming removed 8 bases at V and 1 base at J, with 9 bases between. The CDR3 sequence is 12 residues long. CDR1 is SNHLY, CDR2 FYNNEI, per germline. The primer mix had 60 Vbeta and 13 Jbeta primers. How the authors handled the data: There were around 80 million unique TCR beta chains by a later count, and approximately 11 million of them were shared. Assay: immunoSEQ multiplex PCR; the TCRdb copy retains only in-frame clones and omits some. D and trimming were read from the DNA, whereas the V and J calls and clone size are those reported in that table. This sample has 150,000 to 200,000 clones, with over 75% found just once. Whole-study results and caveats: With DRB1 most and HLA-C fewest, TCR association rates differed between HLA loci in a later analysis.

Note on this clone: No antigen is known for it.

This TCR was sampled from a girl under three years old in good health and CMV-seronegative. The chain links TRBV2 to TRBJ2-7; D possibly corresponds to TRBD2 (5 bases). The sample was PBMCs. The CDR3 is CASEGISYEQYF. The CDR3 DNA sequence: TGTGCCAGCGAGGGAATTTCCTACGAGCAGTACTTC.